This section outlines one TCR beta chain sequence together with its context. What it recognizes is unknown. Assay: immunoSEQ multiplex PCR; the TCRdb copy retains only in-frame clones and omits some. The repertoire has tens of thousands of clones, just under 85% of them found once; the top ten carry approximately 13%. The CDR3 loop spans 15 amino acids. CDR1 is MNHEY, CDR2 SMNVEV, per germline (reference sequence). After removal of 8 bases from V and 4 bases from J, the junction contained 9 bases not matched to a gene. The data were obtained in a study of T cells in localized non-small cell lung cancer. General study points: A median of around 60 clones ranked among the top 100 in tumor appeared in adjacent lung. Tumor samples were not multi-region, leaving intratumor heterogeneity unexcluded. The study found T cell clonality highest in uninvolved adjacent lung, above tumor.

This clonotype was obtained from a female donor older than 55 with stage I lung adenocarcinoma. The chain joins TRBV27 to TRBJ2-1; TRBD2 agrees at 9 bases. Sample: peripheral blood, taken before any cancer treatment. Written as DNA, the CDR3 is TGTGCCAGCCACAGGGCGGGAGGGTTTTACAATGAGCAGTTCTTC. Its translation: CASHRAGGFYNEQFF.